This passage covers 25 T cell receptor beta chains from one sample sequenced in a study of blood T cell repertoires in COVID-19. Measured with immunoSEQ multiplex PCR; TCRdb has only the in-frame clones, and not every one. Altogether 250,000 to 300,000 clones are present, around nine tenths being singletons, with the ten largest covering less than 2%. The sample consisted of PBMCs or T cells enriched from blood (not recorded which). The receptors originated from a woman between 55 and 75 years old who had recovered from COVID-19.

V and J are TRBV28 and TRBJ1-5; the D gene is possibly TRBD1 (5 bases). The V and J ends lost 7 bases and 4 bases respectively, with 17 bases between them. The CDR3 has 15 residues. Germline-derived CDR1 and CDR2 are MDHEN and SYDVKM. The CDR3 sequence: CASTPGSAENQPQHF. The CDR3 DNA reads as TGTGCCAGCACCCCAGGGTCGGCAGAAAATCAGCCCCAGCATTTT.

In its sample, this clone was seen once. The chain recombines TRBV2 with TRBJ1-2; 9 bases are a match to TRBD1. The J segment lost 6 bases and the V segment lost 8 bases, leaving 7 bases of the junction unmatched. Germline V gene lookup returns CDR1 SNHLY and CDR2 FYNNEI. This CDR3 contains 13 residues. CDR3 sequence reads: CASGGTGRDGYTF. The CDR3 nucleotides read TGTGCCAGCGGGGGGACAGGGAGGGATGGCTACACCTTC.

The CDR3 reads CASSFIRNTEAFF. DNA for the CDR3: TGTGCCAGCAGTTTTATCAGAAACACTGAAGCTTTCTTT. This chain uses TRBV27 with TRBJ1-1; D not certain. The germline gives CDR1 MNHEY, CDR2 SMNVEV (reference sequence). This CDR3 comprises 13 residues. Trimming took off 3 bases at V and 2 bases at J, with 7 bases between the two ends.

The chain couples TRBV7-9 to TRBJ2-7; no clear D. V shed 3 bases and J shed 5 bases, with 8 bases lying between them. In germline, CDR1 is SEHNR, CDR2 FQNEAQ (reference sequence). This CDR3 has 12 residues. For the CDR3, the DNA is TGTGCCAGCAGCTTCTCAGGTGACGAGCAGTACTTC. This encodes CASSFSGDEQYF.

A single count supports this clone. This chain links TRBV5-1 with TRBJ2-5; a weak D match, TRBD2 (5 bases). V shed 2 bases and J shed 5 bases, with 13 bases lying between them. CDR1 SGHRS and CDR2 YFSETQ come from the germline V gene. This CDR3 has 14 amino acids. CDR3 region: CASSFRGFGETQYF. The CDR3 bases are TGCGCCAGCAGCTTTCGCGGGTTCGGGGAGACCCAGTACTTC.

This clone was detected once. The CDR3 DNA reads TGTGCCAGCGGATCGGGACAGTCCTCACCCCTCCACTTT. Amino acid sequence: CASGSGQSSPLHF. The chain is built from TRBV28 and TRBJ1-6; 7 bases fit TRBD1. The germline CDR1 and CDR2 sequences are MDHEN and SYDVKM. The J segment lost 10 bases and the V segment lost 8 bases, leaving 8 bases of the junction unmatched. The CDR3 is 13 amino acids.

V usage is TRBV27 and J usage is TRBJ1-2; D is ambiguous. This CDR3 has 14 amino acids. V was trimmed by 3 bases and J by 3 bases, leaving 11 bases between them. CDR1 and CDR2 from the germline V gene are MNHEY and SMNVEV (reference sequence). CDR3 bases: TGTGCCAGCAGTTTGACCCGTGGGCACTATGGCTACACCTTC. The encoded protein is CASSLTRGHYGYTF.

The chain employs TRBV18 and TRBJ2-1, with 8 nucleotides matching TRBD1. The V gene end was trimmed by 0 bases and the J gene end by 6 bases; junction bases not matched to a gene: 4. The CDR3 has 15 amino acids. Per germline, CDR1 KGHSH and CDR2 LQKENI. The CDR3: CASSPPRTGRNEQFF. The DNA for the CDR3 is TGTGCCAGCTCACCACCGAGGACAGGGCGCAATGAGCAGTTCTTC. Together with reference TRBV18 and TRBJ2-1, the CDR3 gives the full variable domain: NAGVMQNPRHLVRRRGQEARLRCSPMKGHSHVYWYRQLPEEGLKFMVYLQKENIIDESGMPKERFSAEFPKEGPSILRIQQVVRGDSAAYFCASSPPRTGRNEQFFGPGTRLTVL.

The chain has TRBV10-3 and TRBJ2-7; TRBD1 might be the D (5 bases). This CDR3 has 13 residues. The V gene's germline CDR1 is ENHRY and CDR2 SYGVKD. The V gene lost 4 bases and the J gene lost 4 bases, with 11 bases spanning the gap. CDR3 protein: CAISAGSSYEQYF. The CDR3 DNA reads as TGTGCCATCAGTGCAGGGTCCTCGTACGAGCAGTACTTC.

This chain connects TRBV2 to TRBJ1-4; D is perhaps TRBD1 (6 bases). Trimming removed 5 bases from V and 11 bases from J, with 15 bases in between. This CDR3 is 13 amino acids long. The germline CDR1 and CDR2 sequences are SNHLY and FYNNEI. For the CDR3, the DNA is TGTGCCAGCAGTCCCGTTTGGCAGGGGAAACTGTTTTTT. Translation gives CASSPVWQGKLFF. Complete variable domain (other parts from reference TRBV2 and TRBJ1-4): EPEVTQTPSHQVTQMGQEVILRCVPISNHLYFYWYRQILGQKVEFLVSFYNNEISEKSEIFDDQFSVERPDGSNFTLKIRSTKLEDSAMYFCASSPVWQGKLFFGSGTQLSVL.

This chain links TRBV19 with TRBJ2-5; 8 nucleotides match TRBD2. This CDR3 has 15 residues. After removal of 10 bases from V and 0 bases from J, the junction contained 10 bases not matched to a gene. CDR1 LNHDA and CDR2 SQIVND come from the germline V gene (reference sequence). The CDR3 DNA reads TGTGCCACCACGGGGCGGGGGGCTTACCAAGAGACCCAGTACTTC. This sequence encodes CATTGRGAYQETQYF. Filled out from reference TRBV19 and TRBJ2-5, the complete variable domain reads DGGITQSPKYLFRKEGQNVTLSCEQNLNHDAMYWYRQDPGQGLRLIYYSQIVNDFQKGDIAEGYSVSREKKESFPLTVTSAQKNPTAFYLCATTGRGAYQETQYFGPGTRLLVL.

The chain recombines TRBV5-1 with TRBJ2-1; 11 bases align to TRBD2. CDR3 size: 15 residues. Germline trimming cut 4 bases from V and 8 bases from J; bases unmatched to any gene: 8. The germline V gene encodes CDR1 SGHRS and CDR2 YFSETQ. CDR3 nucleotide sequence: TGCGCCAGCAGCAAGACCGGGACTAGCGGCGATGAGCAGTTCTTC. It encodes CASSKTGTSGDEQFF.

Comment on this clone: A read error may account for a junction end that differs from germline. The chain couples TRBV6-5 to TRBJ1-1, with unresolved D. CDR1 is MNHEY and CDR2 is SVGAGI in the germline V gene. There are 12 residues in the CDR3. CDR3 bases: TGTGCCAGCACTTACAGCGTCACTGAAGCTTTCTTT. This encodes CASTYSVTEAFF.

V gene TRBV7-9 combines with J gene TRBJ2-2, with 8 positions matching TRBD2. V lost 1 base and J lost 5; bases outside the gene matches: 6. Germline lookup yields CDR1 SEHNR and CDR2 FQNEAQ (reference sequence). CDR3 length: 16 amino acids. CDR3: CASSLVAGITTGELFF. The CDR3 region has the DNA TGTGCCAGCAGCTTAGTAGCGGGAATAACTACCGGGGAGCTGTTTTTT.

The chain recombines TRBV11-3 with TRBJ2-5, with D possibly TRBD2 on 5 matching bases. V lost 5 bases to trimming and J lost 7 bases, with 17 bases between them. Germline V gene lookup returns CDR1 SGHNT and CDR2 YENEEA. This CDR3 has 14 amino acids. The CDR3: CASSTAEAVGTQYF. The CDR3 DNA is TGTGCCAGCAGCACCGCGGAGGCGGTGGGGACCCAGTACTTC.

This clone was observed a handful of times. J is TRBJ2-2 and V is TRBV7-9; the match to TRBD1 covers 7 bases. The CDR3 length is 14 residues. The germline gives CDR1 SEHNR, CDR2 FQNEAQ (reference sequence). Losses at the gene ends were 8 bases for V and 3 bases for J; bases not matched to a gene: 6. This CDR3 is CASGDRKDTGELFF. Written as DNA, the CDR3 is TGTGCCAGCGGGGACAGAAAAGACACCGGGGAGCTGTTTTTT.

The CDR3 loop is CATSDFTDEAFF. The CDR3 coding sequence is TGTGCCACCAGTGATTTCACAGATGAAGCTTTCTTT. V is TRBV24-1 and J is TRBJ1-1; unclear D gene. This CDR3 is 12 amino acids long. Germline lookup yields CDR1 KGHDR and CDR2 SFDVKD. V lost 1 base to trimming and J lost 7 bases, with 6 bases between them.

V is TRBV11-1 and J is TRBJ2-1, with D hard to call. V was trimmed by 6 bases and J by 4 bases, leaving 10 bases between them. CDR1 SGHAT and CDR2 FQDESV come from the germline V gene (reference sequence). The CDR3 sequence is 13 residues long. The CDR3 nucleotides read TGTGCCAGCAGGGTAGACTCTTACAATGAGCAGTTCTTC. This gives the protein CASRVDSYNEQFF.

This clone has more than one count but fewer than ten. The DNA for the CDR3 is TGCGCCAGCAGCCCCTATCCGACGGGACAGGGGAACACTGAAGCTTTCTTT. It specifies CASSPYPTGQGNTEAFF. This chain joins TRBV5-1 and TRBJ1-1; 9 bases map to TRBD1. This CDR3 is built from 17 residues. Germline values: CDR1 SGHRS, CDR2 YFSETQ. J lost 1 base, V lost 4 bases, and 11 bases had no gene match.

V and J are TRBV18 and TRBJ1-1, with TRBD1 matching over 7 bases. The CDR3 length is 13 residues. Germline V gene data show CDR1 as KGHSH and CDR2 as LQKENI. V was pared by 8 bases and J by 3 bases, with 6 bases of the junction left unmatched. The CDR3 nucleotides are TGTGCCAGCGCGCAGGGGGTTGACACTGAAGCTTTCTTT. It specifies CASAQGVDTEAFF.

The CDR3 loop reads CASSLAGGPTDTQYF. The CDR3 coding sequence is TGTGCCAGCAGCTTGGCGGGAGGGCCCACAGATACGCAGTATTTT. The V call is TRBV13, the J call TRBJ2-3; 9 bases are shared with TRBD2. The CDR3 runs 15 residues. The germline V gene has CDR1 PRHDT and CDR2 FYEKMQ (reference sequence). Unmatched junction bases numbered 3, after V lost 3 bases and J lost 2 bases.

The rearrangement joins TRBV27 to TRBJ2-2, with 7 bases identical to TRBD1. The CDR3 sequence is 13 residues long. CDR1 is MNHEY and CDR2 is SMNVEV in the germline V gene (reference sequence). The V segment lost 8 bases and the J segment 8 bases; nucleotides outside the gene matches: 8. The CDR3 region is CASCRRGPGELFF. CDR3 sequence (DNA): TGTGCCAGCTGCAGAAGGGGGCCGGGGGAGCTGTTTTTT.

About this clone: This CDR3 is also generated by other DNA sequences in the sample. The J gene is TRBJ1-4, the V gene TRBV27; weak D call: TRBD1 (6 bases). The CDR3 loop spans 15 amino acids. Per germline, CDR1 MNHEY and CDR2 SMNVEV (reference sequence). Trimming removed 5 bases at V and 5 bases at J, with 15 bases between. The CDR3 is CASSPRQDGNEKLFF. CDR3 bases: TGTGCCAGCAGTCCCAGACAGGATGGGAATGAAAAACTGTTTTTT.

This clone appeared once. This chain's CDR3 is CASSLDPSSGNTIYF. The CDR3 region has the DNA TGCGCCAGCAGCTTGGACCCCAGCTCTGGAAACACCATATATTTT. This rearrangement joins TRBV5-1 to TRBJ1-3; D is uncertain. V lost 0 bases and J 0 bases, leaving 7 bases between the germline ends. Germline assignment: CDR1 SGHRS and CDR2 YFSETQ. The CDR3 loop spans 15 amino acids.

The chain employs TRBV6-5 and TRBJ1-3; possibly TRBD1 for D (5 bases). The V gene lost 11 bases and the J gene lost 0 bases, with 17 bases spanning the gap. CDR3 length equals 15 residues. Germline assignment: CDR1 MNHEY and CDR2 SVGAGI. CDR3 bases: TGTGCCTGCCGCGGGGGACTCAACTCTGGAAACACCATATATTTT. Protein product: CACRGGLNSGNTIYF.